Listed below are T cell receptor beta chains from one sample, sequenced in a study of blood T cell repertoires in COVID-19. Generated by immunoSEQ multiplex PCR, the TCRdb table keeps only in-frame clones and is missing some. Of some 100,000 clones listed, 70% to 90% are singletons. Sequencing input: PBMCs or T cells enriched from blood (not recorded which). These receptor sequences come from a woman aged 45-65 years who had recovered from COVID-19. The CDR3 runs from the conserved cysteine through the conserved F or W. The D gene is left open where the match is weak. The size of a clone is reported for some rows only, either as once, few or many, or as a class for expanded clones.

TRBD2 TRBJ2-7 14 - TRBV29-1 TGCAGCGTTGCTCAACTAGCGGACTCCTACGAGCAGTACTTC CSVAQLADSYEQYF
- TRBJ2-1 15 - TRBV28 TGTGCCAGCACCCGAAGGGGGACGTTCTACAATGAGCAGTTCTTC CASTRRGTFYNEQFF
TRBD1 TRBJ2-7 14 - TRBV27 TGTGCCAGCAGTAGGGACAGGATAACCTACGAGCAGTACTTC CASSRDRITYEQYF
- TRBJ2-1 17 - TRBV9 TGTGCCAGCAGCCCCAGTCACGGGAGCGACTCCTACAATGAGCAGTTCTTC CASSPSHGSDSYNEQFF
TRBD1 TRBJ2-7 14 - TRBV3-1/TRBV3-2 TGTGCCAGCAGCCAACTCGGACAGGGCTACGAGCAGTACTTC CASSQLGQGYEQYF
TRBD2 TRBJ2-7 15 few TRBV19 TGTGCCAGTAAATCCACCAGCGGGGATCTGTACGAGCAGTACTTC CASKSTSGDLYEQYF
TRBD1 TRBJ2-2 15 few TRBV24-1 TGTGCCACCAGTGACTGGACAGGGGACACCGGGGAGCTGTTTTTT CATSDWTGDTGELFF
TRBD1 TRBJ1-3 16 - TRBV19 TGTGCCAGTAGTACGTCAGGGGGCCGGCCTGGAAACACCATATATTTT CASSTSGGRPGNTIYF
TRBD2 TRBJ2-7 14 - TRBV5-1 TGCGCCAGCAGCAGGACTAGCGGCCACTACGAGCAGTACTTC CASSRTSGHYEQYF
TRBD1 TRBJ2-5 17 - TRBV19 TGTGCCAGTAACTCCACCCGGGACAGGGTTTTTGGAGAGACCCAGTACTTC CASNSTRDRVFGETQYF